The T cell receptor beta chain described here comes from a study of spatial heterogeneity in lung cancer. For the study at large: For the average unique TCR and UMI combination, more than nine occurrences appeared in raw reads.

Within the sample, this clonotype is medium-sized. Its target is unknown. TCRdb re-called the 5' RACE reads with MiXCR, one entry per CDR3 protein. This sample has roughly 8,000 distinct CDR3 sequences, with over 8.5% found just once. Described time point: sample taken at primary tumor resection. The V and J ends lost 8 bases and 2 bases, in that order; junction bases with no gene match: 8. The length of the CDR3 is 14 residues. CDR1 MDHEN and CDR2 SYDVKM come from the germline V gene. Study-level findings and limits: Counts of expanded intratumoral alpha and beta TCRs tracked tumor mutation counts.

The rearrangement uses TRBV28 and TRBJ2-5, with 7 bases aligning to TRBD2. The sample here was lung tumor tissue, taken at surgery. The origin of this receptor is a male donor with early-stage non-small cell lung cancer. As DNA, the CDR3 is TGTGCCAGCGGGGAGGGTTGGGGGCAAGAGACCCAGTACTTC. Its translation is CASGEGWGQETQYF.